Reported below is one T cell receptor beta chain. Antigen unknown. The source of the sample is a study of T cell responses to AZD1222 COVID-19 vaccine. Assay: immunoSEQ multiplex PCR; the TCRdb copy retains only in-frame clones and omits some. This sample has about 39,000 clones, with around 90% found just once. General study findings and limits: Researchers took repertoire samples only after the peak T cell response had come. The donors showed a predominance of white British ancestry and of females, with possible underestimation of clonal diversity. Spike-specific TCR repertoires showed rising breadth and depth after two AZD1222 doses. Only 5 to 7 individuals given AZD1222 were seropositive at baseline.

Sample: peripheral blood, taken 28 days after the second dose of the MenACWY control vaccine. The sequence was obtained from an adult who received the MenACWY meningococcal vaccine as a control.

The CDR3 nucleotides are TGTGCCAGCAGTACAGGGCTTGCCGGGGCCAACGTCCTGACTTTC. Translated, it gives CASSTGLAGANVLTF. This rearrangement joins TRBV28 to TRBJ2-6, with D maybe TRBD1 (6 bases). The CDR3 has 15 residues. Germline V CDR1 and CDR2: MDHEN, SYDVKM. V shed 5 bases and J shed 4 bases, with 12 bases lying between them.